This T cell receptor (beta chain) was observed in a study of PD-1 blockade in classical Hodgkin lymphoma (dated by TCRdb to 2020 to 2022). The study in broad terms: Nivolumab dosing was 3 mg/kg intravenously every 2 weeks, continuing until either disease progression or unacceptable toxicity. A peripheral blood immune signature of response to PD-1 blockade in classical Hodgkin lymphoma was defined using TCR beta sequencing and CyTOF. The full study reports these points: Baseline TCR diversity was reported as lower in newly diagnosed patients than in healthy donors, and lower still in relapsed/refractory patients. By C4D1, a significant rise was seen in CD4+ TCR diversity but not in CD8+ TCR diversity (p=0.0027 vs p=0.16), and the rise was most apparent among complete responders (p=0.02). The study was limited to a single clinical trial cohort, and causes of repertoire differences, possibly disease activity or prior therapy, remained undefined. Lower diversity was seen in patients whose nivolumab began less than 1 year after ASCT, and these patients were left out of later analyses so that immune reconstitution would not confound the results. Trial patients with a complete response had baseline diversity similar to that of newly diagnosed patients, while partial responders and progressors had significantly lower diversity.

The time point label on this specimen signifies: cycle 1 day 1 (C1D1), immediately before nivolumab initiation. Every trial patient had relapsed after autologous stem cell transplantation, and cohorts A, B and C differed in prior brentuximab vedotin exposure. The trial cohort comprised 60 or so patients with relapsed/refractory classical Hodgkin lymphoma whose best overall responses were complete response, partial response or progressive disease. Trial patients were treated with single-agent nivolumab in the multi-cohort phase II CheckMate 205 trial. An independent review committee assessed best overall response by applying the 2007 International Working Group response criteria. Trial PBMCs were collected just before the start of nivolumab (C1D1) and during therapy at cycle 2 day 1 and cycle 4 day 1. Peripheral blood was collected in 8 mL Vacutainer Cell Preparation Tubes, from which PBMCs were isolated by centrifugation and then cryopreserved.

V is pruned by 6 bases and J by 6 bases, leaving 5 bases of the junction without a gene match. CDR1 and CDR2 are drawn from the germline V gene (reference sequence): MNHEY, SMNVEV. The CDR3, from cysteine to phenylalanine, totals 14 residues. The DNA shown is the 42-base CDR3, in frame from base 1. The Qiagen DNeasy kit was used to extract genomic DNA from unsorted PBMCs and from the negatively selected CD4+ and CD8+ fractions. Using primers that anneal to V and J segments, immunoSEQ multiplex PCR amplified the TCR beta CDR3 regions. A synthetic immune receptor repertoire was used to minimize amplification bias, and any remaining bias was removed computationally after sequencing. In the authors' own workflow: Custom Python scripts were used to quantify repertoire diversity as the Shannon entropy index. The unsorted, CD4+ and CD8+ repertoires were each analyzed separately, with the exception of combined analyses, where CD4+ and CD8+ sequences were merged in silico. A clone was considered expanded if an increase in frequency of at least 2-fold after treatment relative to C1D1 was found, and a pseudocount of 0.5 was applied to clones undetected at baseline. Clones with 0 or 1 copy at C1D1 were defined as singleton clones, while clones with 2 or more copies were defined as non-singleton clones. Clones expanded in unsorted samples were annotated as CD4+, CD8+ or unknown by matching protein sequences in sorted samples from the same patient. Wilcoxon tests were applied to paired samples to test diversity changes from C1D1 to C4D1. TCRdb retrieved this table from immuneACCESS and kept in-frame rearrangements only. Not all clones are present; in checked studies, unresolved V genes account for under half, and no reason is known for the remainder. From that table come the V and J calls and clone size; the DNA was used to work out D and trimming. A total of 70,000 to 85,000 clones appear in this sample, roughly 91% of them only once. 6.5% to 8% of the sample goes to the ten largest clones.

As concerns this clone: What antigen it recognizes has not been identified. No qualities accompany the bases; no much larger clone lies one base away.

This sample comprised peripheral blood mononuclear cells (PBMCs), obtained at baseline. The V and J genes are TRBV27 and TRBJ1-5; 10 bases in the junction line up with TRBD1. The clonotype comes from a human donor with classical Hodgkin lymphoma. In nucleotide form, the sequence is TGTGCCAGCAGCCGGGACAGGGGAAGTCAGCCCCAGCATTTT. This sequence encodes CASSRDRGSQPQHF.